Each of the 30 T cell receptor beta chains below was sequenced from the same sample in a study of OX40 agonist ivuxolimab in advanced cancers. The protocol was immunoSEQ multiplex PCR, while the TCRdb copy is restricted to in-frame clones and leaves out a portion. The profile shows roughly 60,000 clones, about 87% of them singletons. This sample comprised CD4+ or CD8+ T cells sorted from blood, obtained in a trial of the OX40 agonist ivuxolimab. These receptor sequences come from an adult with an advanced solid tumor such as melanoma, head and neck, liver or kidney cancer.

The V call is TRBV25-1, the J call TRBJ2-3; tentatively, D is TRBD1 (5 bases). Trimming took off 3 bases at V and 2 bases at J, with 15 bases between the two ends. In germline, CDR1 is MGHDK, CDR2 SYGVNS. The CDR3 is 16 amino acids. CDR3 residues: CASSDPTGIPTDTQYF. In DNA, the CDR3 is TGTGCCAGCAGTGACCCAACAGGAATCCCCACAGATACGCAGTATTTT.

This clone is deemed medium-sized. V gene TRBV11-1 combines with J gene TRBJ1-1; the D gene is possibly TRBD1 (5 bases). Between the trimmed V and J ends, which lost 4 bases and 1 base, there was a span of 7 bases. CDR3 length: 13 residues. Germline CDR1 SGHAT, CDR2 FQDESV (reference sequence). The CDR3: CASSSTENTEAFF. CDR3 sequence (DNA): TGTGCCAGCAGCTCGACAGAGAACACTGAAGCTTTCTTT.

The CDR3 is CASSRGLVTDTQYF. The CDR3 DNA is TGTGCCAGCAGCCGCGGACTCGTCACAGATACGCAGTATTTT. The genes are TRBV11-2 and TRBJ2-3, with D perhaps TRBD2 (5 bases). Germline V lookup: CDR1 SGHAT, CDR2 FQNNGV. The CDR3 length is 14 residues. Deletions cut 5 bases from V and 2 bases from J, with 11 bases between.

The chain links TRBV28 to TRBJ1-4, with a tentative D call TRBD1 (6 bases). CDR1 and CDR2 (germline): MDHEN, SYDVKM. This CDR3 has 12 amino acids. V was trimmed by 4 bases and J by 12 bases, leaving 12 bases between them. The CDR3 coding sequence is TGTGCCAGCAGTTCAGGACAGAAGGAACTGTTTTTT. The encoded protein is CASSSGQKELFF. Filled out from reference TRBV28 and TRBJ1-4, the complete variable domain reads DVKVTQSSRYLVKRTGEKVFLECVQDMDHENMFWYRQDPGLGLRLIYFSYDVKMKEKGDIPEGYSVSREKKERFSLILESASTNQTSMYLCASSSGQKELFFGSGTQLSVL.

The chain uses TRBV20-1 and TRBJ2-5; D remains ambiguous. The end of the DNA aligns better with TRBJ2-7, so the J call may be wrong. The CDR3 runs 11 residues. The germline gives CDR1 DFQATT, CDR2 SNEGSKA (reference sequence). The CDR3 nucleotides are TGCAGTGCTGAGCAGCAGGACGAGCAGTACTTC. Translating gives CSAEQQDEQYF.

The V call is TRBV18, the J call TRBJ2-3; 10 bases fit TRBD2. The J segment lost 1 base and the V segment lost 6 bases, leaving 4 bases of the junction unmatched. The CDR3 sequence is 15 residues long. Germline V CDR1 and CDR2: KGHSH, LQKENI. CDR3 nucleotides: TGTGCCAGCTCTCTTGGACTAGCGGGCACAGATACGCAGTATTTT. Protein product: CASSLGLAGTDTQYF.

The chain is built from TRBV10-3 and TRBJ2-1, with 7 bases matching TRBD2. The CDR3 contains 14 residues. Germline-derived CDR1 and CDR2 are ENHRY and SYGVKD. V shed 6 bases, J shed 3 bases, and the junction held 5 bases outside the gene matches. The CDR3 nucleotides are TGTGCCATCAGCGAGCGGGGCGACTACAATGAGCAGTTCTTC. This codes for CAISERGDYNEQFF.

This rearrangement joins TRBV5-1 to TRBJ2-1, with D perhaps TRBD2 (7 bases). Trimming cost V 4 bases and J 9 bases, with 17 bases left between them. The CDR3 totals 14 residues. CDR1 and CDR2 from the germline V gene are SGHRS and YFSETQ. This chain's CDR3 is CASSPGGAGGEQFF. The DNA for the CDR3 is TGCGCCAGCAGCCCGGGGGGCGCCGGGGGTGAGCAGTTCTTC.

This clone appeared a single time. CDR3 amino acids: CASSHPGEYSNQPQHF. The CDR3 nucleotides read TGTGCCAGCAGCCACCCAGGAGAGTATAGCAATCAGCCCCAGCATTTT. The chain is built from TRBV28 and TRBJ1-5, with D unclear. From germline, CDR1 is MDHEN and CDR2 SYDVKM. The CDR3 consists of 16 residues. The V end was cut by 6 bases, the J end by 0 bases, with 15 bases between.

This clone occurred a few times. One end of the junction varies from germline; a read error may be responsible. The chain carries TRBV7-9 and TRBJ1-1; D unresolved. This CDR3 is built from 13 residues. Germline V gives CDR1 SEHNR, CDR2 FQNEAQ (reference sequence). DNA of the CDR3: TGTGCCAGCACCTTAATGACATCCACTGAAGCTTTCTTT. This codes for CASTLMTSTEAFF. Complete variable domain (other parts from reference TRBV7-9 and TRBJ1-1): DTGVSQNPRHKITKRGQNVTFRCDPISEHNRLYWYRQTLGQGPEFLTYFQNEAQLEKSRLLSDRFSAERPKGSFSTLEIQRTEQGDSAMYLCASTLMTSTEAFFGQGTRLTVV.

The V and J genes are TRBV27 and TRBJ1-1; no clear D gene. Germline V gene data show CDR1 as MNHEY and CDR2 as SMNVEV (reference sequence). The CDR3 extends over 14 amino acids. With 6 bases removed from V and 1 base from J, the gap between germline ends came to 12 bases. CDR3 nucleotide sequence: TGTGCCAGCAGCTCGTCCCGTAGGAACACTGAAGCTTTCTTT. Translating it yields CASSSSRRNTEAFF.

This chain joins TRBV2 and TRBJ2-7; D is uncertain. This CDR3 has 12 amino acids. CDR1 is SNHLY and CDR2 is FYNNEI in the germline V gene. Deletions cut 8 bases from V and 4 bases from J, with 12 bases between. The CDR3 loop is CASGDSRYEQYF. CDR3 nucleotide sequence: TGTGCCAGCGGAGATAGCCGTTACGAGCAGTACTTC.

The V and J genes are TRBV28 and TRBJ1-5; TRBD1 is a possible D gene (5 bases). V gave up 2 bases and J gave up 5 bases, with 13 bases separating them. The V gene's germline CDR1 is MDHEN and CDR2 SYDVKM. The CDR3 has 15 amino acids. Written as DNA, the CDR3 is TGTGCCAGCAGTTTAAGGGGAGGTCGGCATCAGCCCCAGCATTTT. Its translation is CASSLRGGRHQPQHF.

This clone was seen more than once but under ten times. The CDR3 sequence is CASSLDPQGGQPQHF. The CDR3 DNA reads as TGTGCCAGCAGTCTAGATCCCCAGGGAGGGCAGCCCCAGCATTTT. The V call is TRBV2, the J call TRBJ1-5; D possibly corresponds to TRBD1 (5 bases). Germline loops: CDR1 SNHLY, CDR2 FYNNEI. The CDR3 is 15 amino acids. V lost 5 bases and J lost 7, with 18 bases in between.

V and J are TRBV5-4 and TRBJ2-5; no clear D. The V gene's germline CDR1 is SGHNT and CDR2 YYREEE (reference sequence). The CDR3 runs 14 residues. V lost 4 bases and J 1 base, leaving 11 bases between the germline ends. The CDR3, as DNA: TGTGCCAGCAGCCCCTGGACCTCCCAAGAGACCCAGTACTTC. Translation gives CASSPWTSQETQYF.

CDR3 in amino acids: CASSLDGTGGGAFF. CDR3 sequence (DNA): TGTGCCAGCAGCTTAGATGGTACAGGAGGTGGAGCTTTCTTT. The rearrangement joins TRBV11-2 to TRBJ1-1, with D possibly being TRBD1 (5 bases). V lost 0 bases, J lost 10 bases, and 15 bases lay in between. The CDR3 is 14 amino acids. The germline V gene encodes CDR1 SGHAT and CDR2 FQNNGV.

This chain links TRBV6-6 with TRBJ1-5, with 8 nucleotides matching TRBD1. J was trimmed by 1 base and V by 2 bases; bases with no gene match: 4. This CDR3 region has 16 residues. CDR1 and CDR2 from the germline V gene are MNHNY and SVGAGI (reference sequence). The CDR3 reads CASSYLGQGSNQPQHF. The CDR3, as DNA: TGTGCCAGCAGTTACCTTGGACAGGGAAGCAATCAGCCCCAGCATTTT.

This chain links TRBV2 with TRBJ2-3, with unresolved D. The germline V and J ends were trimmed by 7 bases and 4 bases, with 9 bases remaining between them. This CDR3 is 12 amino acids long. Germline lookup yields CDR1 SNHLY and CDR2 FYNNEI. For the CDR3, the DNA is TGTGCCAGCACTAGTAAAGCAGATACGCAGTATTTT. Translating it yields CASTSKADTQYF.

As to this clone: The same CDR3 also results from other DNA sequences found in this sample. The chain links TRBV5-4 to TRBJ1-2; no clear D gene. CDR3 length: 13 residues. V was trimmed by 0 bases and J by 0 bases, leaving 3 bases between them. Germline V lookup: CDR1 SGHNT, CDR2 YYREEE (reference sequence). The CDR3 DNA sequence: TGTGCCAGCAGCTTGGGCACTAACTATGGCTACACCTTC. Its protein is CASSLGTNYGYTF.

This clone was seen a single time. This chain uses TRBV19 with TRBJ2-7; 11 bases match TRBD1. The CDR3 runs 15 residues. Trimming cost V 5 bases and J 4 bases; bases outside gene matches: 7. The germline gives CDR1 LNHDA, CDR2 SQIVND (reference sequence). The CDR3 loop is CASSWGGQGAYEQYF. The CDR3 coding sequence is TGTGCCAGTAGTTGGGGCGGACAGGGGGCTTACGAGCAGTACTTC.

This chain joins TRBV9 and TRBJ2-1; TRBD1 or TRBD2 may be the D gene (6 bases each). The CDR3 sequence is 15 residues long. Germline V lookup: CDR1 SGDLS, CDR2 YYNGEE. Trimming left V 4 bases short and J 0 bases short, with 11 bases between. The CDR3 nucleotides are TGTGCCAGCAGCTCCGGGGGCGACTCCTACAATGAGCAGTTCTTC. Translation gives CASSSGGDSYNEQFF.

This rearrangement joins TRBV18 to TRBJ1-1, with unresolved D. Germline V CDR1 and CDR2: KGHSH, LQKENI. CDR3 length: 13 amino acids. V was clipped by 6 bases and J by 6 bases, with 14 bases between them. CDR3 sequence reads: CASSIGNVPEAFF. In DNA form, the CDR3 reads TGTGCCAGCTCCATTGGGAATGTCCCTGAAGCTTTCTTT.

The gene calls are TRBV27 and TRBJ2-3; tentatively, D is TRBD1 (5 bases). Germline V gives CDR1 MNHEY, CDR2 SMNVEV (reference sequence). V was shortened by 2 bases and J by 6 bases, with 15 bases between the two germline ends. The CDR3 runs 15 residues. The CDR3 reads CASSLRPGRYDTQYF. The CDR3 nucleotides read TGTGCCAGCAGTTTACGTCCAGGGCGGTACGATACGCAGTATTTT.

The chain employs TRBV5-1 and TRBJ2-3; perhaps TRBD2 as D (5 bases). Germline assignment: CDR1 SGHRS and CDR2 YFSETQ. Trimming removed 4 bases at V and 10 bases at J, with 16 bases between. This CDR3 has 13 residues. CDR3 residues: CASSGGRLSAQYF. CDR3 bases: TGCGCCAGCAGCGGAGGACGGCTATCTGCGCAGTATTTT.

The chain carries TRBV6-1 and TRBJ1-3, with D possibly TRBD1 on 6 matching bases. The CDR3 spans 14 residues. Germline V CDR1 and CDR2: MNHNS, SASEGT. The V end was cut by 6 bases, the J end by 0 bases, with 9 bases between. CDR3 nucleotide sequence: TGTGCCAGCAGCACAGGGTCCTCTGGAAACACCATATATTTT. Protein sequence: CASSTGSSGNTIYF.

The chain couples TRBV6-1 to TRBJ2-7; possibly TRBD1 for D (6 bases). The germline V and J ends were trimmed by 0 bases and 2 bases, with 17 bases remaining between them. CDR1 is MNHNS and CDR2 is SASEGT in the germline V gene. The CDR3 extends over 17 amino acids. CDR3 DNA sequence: TGTGCCAGCAGTGAAGCGAGGTCCGTAAGGGGGACCTACGAGCAGTACTTC. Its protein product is CASSEARSVRGTYEQYF.

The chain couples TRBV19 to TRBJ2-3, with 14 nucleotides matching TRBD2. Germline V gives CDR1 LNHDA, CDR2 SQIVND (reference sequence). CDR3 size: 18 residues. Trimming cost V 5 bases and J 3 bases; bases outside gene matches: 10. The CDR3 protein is CASSSGLAGVPQTDTQYF. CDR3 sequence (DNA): TGTGCCAGTAGTTCGGGACTAGCGGGGGTACCTCAGACAGATACGCAGTATTTT.

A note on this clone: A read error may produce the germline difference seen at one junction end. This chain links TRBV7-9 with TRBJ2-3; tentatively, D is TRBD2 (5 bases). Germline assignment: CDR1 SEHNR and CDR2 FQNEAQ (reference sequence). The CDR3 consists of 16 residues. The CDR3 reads CASSLAESGRTDTQYF. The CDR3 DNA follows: TGTGCCAGCAGCCTAGCAGAGAGCGGCCGCACAGATACGCAGTATTTT. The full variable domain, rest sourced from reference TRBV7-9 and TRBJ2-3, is DTGVSQNPRHKITKRGQNVTFRCDPISEHNRLYWYRQTLGQGPEFLTYFQNEAQLEKSRLLSDRFSAERPKGSFSTLEIQRTEQGDSAMYLCASSLAESGRTDTQYFGPGTRLTVL.

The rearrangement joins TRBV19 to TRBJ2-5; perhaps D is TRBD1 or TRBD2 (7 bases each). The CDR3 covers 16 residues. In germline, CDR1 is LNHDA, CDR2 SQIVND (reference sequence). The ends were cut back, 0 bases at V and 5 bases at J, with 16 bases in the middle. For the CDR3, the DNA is TGTGCCAGTAGTATAGATAAGACAGGGCGGGGGGAGACCCAGTACTTC. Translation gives CASSIDKTGRGETQYF.

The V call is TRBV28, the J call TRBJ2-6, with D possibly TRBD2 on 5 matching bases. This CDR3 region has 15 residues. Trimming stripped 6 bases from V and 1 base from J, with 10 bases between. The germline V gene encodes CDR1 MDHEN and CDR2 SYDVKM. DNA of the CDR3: TGTGCCAGCAGCCGACCGGGGTCTGGGGCCAACGTCCTGACTTTC. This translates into CASSRPGSGANVLTF.